This is a list of T cell receptor beta chains from one sample in a study of OX40 agonist ivuxolimab in advanced cancers. Produced via immunoSEQ multiplex PCR; TCRdb's table is partial and in-frame only. The profile shows roughly 52,000 clones, about 83% of them singletons. The sequenced sample was CD4+ or CD8+ T cells sorted from blood, obtained in a trial of the OX40 agonist ivuxolimab. All receptors come from an adult with an advanced solid tumor such as melanoma, head and neck, liver or kidney cancer. Each CDR3 is given with its conserved first and last residue. D genes are given only for firm matches. The size field is filled for only some rows; it gives once, few, many or a size class.

size	V	J	D	CDR3	DNA
.	TRBV5-5	TRBJ2-7	.	CASSQGSPGQYF	TGTGCCAGCAGCCAAGGGAGCCCCGGGCAGTACTTC
.	TRBV28	TRBJ2-1	TRBD2	CAIKSGGTSGKIEQFF	TGTGCCATCAAGTCGGGGGGGACTAGCGGGAAGATTGAGCAGTTCTTC
.	TRBV28	TRBJ2-3	.	CASSFRKNTQYF	TGTGCCAGCAGTTTTAGAAAAAATACGCAGTATTTT
.	TRBV5-6	TRBJ2-1	.	CASSLVGYNEQFF	TGTGCCAGCAGCTTGGTAGGCTACAATGAGCAGTTCTTC
.	TRBV6-6	TRBJ1-1	.	CASSQTGENTEAFF	TGTGCCAGCAGTCAAACAGGTGAGAACACTGAAGCTTTCTTT
.	TRBV7-2	TRBJ2-7	.	CVSSPVLGGEQYF	TGTGTCAGCAGCCCGGTTCTGGGTGGGGAGCAGTACTTC
.	TRBV11-2	TRBJ2-7	.	CASSLAPNSYEQYF	TGTGCCAGCAGCTTAGCTCCCAACTCCTACGAGCAGTACTTC
.	TRBV19	TRBJ2-3	.	CASREVVTDTQYF	TGTGCCAGTAGAGAGGTGGTAACAGATACGCAGTATTTT
.	TRBV27	TRBJ2-5	.	CASSLSLVGETQYF	TGTGCCAGCAGTTTAAGTCTAGTCGGGGAGACCCAGTACTTC
.	TRBV10-1	TRBJ1-4	.	CASSYDLNEKLFF	TGCGCCAGCAGTTACGACCTCAATGAAAAACTGTTTTTT
.	TRBV10-2	TRBJ1-1	.	CASNENYKETEAFF	TGCGCCAGCAATGAAAACTATAAGGAGACCGAAGCTTTCTTT
.	TRBV6-1	TRBJ1-5	.	CASIRGRESNQPQHF	TGTGCCAGCATCCGGGGCCGGGAGAGCAATCAGCCCCAGCATTTT
.	TRBV15	TRBJ2-3	.	CATSSALQGAQYF	TGTGCCACCAGCAGTGCATTACAGGGTGCGCAGTATTTT
.	TRBV4-3	TRBJ2-2	.	CASSQDYGTLGELFF	TGCGCCAGCAGCCAAGATTACGGGACACTCGGGGAGCTGTTTTTT
.	TRBV29-1	TRBJ2-2	TRBD1	CSVTGWDTGELFF	TGCAGCGTGACAGGGTGGGACACCGGGGAGCTGTTTTTT
.	TRBV6-1	TRBJ1-5	.	CASSGGVSQPQHF	TGTGCCAGCAGTGGGGGGGTTTCTCAGCCCCAGCATTTT
.	TRBV5-4	TRBJ1-3	.	CASSDGRNTIYF	TGTGCCAGCAGCGATGGAAGAAACACCATATATTTT
.	TRBV28	TRBJ2-7	TRBD1	CASRLTGARGEQYF	TGTGCCAGCAGGTTAACAGGGGCCCGTGGCGAGCAGTACTTC
.	TRBV5-4	TRBJ1-2	.	CASSLSSGGYGYTF	TGTGCCAGCAGCCTCTCGAGTGGGGGGTATGGCTACACCTTC
few	TRBV21-1	TRBJ1-1	.	CASRLGDTEAFF	TGTGCCAGCAGGCTCGGGGACACTGAAGCTTTCTTT
.	TRBV11-2	TRBJ2-1	TRBD2	CASSTTSGNSYNEQFF	TGTGCCAGCAGCACCACTAGCGGGAACTCCTACAATGAGCAGTTCTTC
.	TRBV15	TRBJ2-1	.	CATSRADGFSYNEQFF	TGTGCCACCAGCAGAGCTGACGGATTCTCCTACAATGAGCAGTTCTTC